This TCR beta chain originates from a study of cytomegalovirus exposure and HLA in healthy donors. As concerns this clone: As yet, its antigen is unknown. The same CDR3 arises from other DNA sequences in this sample as well.

PCR amplification relied on 60 Vbeta primers (plus 13 Jbeta primers). Method: immunoSEQ multiplex PCR; TCRdb's copy keeps in-frame clones and lacks some. Found here are around 100,000 clones, about two thirds of them singletons; the top ten hold about 9%. Study-wide results and limits: Versus the roughly 700-donor mean, an Asian-associated ancestry cluster reportedly showed fewer N-insertions in a later analysis.

Germline CDR1 and CDR2: SGHVS and FNYEAQ. V was pared by 6 bases and J by 2 bases, with 4 bases of the junction left unmatched. This CDR3 is built from 15 residues. The sequence was collected from a man aged 25 to 45 in good health and CMV-seropositive. The chain links TRBV7-6 to TRBJ1-5; 10 bases fit TRBD1. The sequenced material came from PBMCs. CDR3 in amino acids: CASSIGTGGNQPQHF. CDR3 DNA sequence: TGTGCCAGCAGTATCGGGACAGGGGGCAATCAGCCCCAGCATTTT. Full variable domain (outside the CDR3, taken from reference TRBV7-6 and TRBJ1-5): GAGVSQSPRYKVTKRGQDVALRCDPISGHVSLYWYRQALGQGPEFLTYFNYEAQQDKSGLPNDRFSAERPEGSISTLTIQRTEQRDSAMYRCASSIGTGGNQPQHFGDGTRLSIL.